Sequencing of this TCR beta chain was carried out in a study of human versus mouse CDR3 diversity and MHC coevolution. Study as a whole: Valid reads per sample ranged from roughly 5.5 x 10^6 to 1.8 x 10^7.

Study results and caveats: About 6 MHC II alleles selected the human T cells. iCHAO1 estimated the human TCR beta repertoire at roughly 1.6 million clonotypes.

Clones were read by immunoSEQ multiplex PCR, and TCRdb kept only the in-frame ones, dropping some. The sample holds 80,000 or so clones, around 93% seen once. As for this clone: Its specificity is not known.

Germline V gene data show CDR1 as MNHEY and CDR2 as SVGAGI. CDR3 length equals 15 residues. Naive CD4 T cells were sorted as CD45RO-negative, CD62L-positive. The material sequenced was naive CD4+ T cells from blood. Documented subset: CD45RO-negative CD62L-positive naive CD4 T cells. The clonotype originates from a person aged 30-69 years in good health. The chain is built from TRBV6-5 and TRBJ2-5, with D possibly being TRBD2 (5 bases). The closer fit of TRBJ2-7 to the DNA end suggests the J call may be wrong. CDR3 amino acids: CASIIRPGSSYEQYF. CDR3 DNA sequence: TGTGCCAGCATCATTCGGCCGGGGAGCTCCTACGAGCAGTACTTC.